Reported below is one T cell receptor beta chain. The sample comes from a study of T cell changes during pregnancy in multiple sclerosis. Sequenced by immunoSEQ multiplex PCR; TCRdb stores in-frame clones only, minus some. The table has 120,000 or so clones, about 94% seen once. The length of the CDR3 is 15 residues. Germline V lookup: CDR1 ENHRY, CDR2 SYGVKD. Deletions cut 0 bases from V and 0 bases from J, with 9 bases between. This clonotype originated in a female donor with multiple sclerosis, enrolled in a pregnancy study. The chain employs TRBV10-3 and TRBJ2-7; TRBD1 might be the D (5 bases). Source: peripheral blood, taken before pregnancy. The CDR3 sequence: CAISESWQGSYEQYF. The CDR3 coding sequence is TGTGCCATCAGTGAGTCTTGGCAGGGCTCCTACGAGCAGTACTTC.